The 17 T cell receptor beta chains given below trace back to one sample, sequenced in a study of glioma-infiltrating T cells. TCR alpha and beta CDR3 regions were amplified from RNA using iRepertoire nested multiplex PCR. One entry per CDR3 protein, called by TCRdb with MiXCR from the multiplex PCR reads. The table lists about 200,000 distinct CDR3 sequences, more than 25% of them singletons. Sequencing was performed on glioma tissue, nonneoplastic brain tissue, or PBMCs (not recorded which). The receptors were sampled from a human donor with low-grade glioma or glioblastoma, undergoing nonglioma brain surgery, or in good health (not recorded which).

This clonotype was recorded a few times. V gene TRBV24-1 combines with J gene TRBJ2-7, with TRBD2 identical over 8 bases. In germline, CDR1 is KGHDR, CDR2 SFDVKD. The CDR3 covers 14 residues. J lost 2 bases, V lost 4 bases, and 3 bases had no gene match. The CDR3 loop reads CATSDRGLAYEQYF. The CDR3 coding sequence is TGTGCCACCAGTGACCGGGGACTAGCCTACGAGCAGTACTTC.

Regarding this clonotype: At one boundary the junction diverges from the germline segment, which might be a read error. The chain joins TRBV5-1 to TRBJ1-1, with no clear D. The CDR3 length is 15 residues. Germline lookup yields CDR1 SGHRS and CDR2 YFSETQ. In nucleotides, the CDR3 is TGCGCCAGCACATCAGGAGAAGGGCCTAACACTGAAGCTTCCTTT. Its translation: CASTSGEGPNTEASF.

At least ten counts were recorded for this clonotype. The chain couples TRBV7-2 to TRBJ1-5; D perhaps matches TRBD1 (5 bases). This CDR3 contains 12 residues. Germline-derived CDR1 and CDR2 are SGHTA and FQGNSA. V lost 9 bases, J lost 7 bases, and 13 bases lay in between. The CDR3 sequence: CASTGGSQPQHF. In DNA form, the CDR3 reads TGTGCCAGTACGGGGGGTTCCCAGCCCCAGCATTTT.

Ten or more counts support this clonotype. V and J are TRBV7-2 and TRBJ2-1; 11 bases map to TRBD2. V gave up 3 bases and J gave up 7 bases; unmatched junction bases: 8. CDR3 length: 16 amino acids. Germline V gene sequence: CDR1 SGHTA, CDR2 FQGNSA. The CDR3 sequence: CASSFPTSGKRNEQFF. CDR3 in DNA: TGTGCCAGCAGCTTCCCGACTAGCGGGAAAAGGAATGAGCAGTTCTTC.

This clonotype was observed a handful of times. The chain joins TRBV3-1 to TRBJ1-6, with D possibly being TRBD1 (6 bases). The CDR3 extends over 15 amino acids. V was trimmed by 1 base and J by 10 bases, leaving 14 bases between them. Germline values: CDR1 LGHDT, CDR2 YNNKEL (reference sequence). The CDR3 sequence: CASSQAIGGVSPLHF. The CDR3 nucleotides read TGTGCCAGCAGCCAAGCAATAGGGGGAGTCTCACCCCTCCACTTT.

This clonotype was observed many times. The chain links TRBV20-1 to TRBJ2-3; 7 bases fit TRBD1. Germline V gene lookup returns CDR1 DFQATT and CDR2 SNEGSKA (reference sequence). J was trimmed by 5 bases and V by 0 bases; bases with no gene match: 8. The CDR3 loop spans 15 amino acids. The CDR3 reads CSARDILRGQDTQYF. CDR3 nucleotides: TGCAGTGCTAGAGATATTTTGAGGGGGCAAGATACGCAGTATTTT.

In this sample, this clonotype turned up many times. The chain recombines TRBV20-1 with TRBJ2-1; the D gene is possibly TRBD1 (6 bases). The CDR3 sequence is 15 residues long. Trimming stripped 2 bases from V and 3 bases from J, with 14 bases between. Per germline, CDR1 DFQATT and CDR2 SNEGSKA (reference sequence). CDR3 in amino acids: CSARSAGALYNEQFF. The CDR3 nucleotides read TGCAGTGCTAGATCCGCAGGGGCACTCTACAATGAGCAGTTCTTC.

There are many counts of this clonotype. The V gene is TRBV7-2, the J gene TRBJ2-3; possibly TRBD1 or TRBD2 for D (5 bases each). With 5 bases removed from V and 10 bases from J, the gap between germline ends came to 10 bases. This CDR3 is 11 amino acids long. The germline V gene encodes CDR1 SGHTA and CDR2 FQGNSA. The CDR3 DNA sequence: TGTGCCAGCAGCACACGGGGCCCGCAGTATTTT. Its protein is CASSTRGPQYF.

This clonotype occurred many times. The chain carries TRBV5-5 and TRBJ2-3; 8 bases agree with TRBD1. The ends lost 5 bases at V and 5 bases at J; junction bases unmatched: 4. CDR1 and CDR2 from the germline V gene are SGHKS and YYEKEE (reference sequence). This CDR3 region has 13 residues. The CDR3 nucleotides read TGTGCCAGCAGGGACAGGGTCAGAGATACGCAGTATTTT. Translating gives CASRDRVRDTQYF.

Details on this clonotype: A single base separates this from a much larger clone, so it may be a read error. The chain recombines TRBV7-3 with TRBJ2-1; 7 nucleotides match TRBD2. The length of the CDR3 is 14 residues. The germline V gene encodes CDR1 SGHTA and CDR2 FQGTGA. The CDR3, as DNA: TGTGCCAGCAGCGAAACGGGGGGTGACAATGAGCAGTCCTTC. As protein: CASSETGGDNEQSF. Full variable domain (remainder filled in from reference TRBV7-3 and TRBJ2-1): GAGVSQTPSNKVTEKGKYVELRCDPISGHTALYWYRQSLGQGPEFLIYFQGTGAADDSGLPNDRFFAVRPEGSVSTLKIQRTERGDSAVYLCASSETGGDNEQSFGPGTRLTVL.

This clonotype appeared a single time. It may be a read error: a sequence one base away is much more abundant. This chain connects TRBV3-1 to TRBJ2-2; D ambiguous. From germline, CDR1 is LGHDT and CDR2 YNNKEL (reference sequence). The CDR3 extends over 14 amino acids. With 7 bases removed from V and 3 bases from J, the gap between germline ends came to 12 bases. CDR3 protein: CASIRPWDTGELFF. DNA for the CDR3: TGTGCCAGCATCCGACCCTGGGACACCGGGGAGCTGTTTTTT.

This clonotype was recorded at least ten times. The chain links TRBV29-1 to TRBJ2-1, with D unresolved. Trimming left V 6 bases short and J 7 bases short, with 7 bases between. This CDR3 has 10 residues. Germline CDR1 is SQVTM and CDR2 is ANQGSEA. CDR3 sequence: CSVLINEQFF. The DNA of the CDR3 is TGCAGCGTCCTCATAAATGAGCAGTTCTTC.

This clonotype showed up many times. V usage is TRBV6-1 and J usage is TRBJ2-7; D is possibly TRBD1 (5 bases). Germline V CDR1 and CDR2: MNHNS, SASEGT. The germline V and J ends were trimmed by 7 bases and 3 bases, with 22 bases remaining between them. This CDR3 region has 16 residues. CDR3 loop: CASTIGDRNRIYEQYF. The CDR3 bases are TGTGCCAGCACCATAGGGGATAGGAACAGAATCTACGAGCAGTACTTC.

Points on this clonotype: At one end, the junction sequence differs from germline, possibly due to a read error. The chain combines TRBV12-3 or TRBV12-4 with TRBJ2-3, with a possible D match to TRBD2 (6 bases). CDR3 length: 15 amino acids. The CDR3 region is CASGLQGGATDTQYF. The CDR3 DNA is TGTGCCAGCGGTTTGCAGGGAGGAGCAACAGATACGCAGTATTTT.

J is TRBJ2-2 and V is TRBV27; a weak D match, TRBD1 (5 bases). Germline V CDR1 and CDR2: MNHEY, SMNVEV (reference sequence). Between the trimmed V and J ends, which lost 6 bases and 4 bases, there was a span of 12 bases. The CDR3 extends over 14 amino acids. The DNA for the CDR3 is TGTGCCAGCAGACGACAGACGACCACCGGGGAGCTGTTTTTT. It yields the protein CASRRQTTTGELFF.

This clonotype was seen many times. The CDR3 is CASSTPGRTLHF. The CDR3, as DNA: TGTGCCAGCAGTACGCCGGGCCGCACCCTCCACTTT. The J gene is TRBJ1-6, the V gene TRBV28; no clear D. The V end lost 5 bases, the J end lost 14 bases, and 13 bases lay between the germline ends. This CDR3 comprises 12 residues. CDR1 and CDR2 (germline): MDHEN, SYDVKM. Full variable domain (remainder filled in from reference TRBV28 and TRBJ1-6): DVKVTQSSRYLVKRTGEKVFLECVQDMDHENMFWYRQDPGLGLRLIYFSYDVKMKEKGDIPEGYSVSREKKERFSLILESASTNQTSMYLCASSTPGRTLHFGNGTRLTVT.

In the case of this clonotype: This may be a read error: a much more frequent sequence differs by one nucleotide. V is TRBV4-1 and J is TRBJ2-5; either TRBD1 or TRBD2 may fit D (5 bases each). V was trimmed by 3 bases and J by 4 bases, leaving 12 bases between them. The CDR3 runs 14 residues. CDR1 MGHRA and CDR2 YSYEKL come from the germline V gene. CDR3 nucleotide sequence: TGCGCCAGCAGCCAGGGACCGTACCGAGAGACCCAGTACTTC. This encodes CASSQGPYRETQYF.